The 15 T cell receptor beta chains in this list originate from one sample, sequenced in a study of OX40 agonist ivuxolimab in advanced cancers. Using immunoSEQ multiplex PCR, the repertoire was profiled, and TCRdb retains in-frame clones only, with some absent. Among about 69,000 clones listed, about three quarters were seen once. Source: CD4+ or CD8+ T cells sorted from blood, taken in a trial of the OX40 agonist ivuxolimab. The receptors derive from an adult with an advanced solid tumor such as melanoma, head and neck, liver or kidney cancer.

This clone showed up just once. The chain joins TRBV7-2 to TRBJ1-5, with TRBD1 matching over 7 bases. CDR3 length: 13 residues. Unmatched junction bases numbered 4, after V lost 5 bases and J lost 6 bases. Germline CDR1 and CDR2: SGHTA and FQGNSA. The CDR3 DNA reads TGTGCCAGCAGCCTGACAGGGACTCAGCCCCAGCATTTT. Protein: CASSLTGTQPQHF.

The rearrangement links TRBV2 to TRBJ2-2; TRBD1 aligns across 8 bases. This CDR3 is 16 amino acids long. The ends lost 6 bases at V and 1 base at J; junction bases unmatched: 7. Looked up from germline, CDR1 is SNHLY and CDR2 is FYNNEI. The CDR3, as DNA: TGTGCCAGCAGAGAACAGGGACAGGTGAACACCGGGGAGCTGTTTTTT. Its protein product is CASREQGQVNTGELFF.

This clone was counted a few times. The J gene is TRBJ1-1, the V gene TRBV13; TRBD1 might be the D (5 bases). V lost 3 bases and J lost 5, with 10 bases in between. CDR1 and CDR2 (germline): PRHDT, FYEKMQ (reference sequence). This CDR3 contains 13 residues. The CDR3 bases are TGTGCCAGCAGCTTCGACAGAGGGACTGAAGCTTTCTTT. It translates to CASSFDRGTEAFF.

The chain has TRBV7-8 and TRBJ2-6, with D tentatively TRBD1 (6 bases). The germline V and J ends were trimmed by 1 base and 0 bases, with 16 bases remaining between them. The CDR3 has 19 amino acids. CDR1 is SGHVS, CDR2 FQNEAQ, per germline. CDR3 in amino acids: CASSLDRRQASSGANVLTF. CDR3 DNA: TGTGCCAGCAGCTTAGATCGCAGACAGGCAAGCTCTGGGGCCAACGTCCTGACTTTC.

This chain's CDR3 is CASSSTGTGSLYEQYF. Here the CDR3 DNA reads TGTGCCAGTAGTTCCACCGGGACAGGATCCCTCTACGAGCAGTACTTC. The chain employs TRBV19 and TRBJ2-7; TRBD1 matches 8 bases. V trimming: 5 bases; J trimming: 3 bases; junction bases outside the gene matches: 12. The CDR3 loop spans 16 amino acids. Germline CDR1 is LNHDA and CDR2 is SQIVND (reference sequence).

The chain joins TRBV19 to TRBJ2-1, with D perhaps matching TRBD1 or TRBD2 (5 bases each). The CDR3 covers 17 residues. Germline V gene lookup returns CDR1 LNHDA and CDR2 SQIVND (reference sequence). V dropped 5 bases and J dropped 4 bases, with 21 bases sitting between them. CDR3 DNA sequence: TGTGCCAGTAGTCCCTACTCTCCGGGACGAGCTTACAATGAGCAGTTCTTC. Amino acids: CASSPYSPGRAYNEQFF.

This clone showed up just a few times. Other nucleotide sequences in the sample specify the same CDR3. The chain joins TRBV5-4 to TRBJ1-5, with D unresolved. The CDR3 length is 14 residues. Per germline, CDR1 SGHNT and CDR2 YYREEE (reference sequence). V shed 4 bases and J shed 1 base, with 9 bases lying between them. This CDR3 reads CASSLEGSNQPQHF. The CDR3 DNA reads TGTGCCAGCAGCCTCGAGGGCAGCAATCAGCCCCAGCATTTT.

This chain connects TRBV19 to TRBJ1-3; D ambiguous. The V gene's germline CDR1 is LNHDA and CDR2 SQIVND (reference sequence). V was cut by 8 bases and J by 0 bases, with 14 bases left in between. This CDR3 has 15 amino acids. In DNA, the CDR3 is TGTGCCAGTCGCGGTGGGCCTTACTCTGGAAACACCATATATTTT. This sequence encodes CASRGGPYSGNTIYF.

The chain has TRBV5-1 and TRBJ2-7; D is possibly TRBD2 (6 bases). The CDR3 is 14 amino acids. Germline assignment: CDR1 SGHRS and CDR2 YFSETQ. V was shortened by 3 bases and J by 0 bases, with 10 bases between the two germline ends. This CDR3 is CASSWGDSSYEQYF. In DNA form, the CDR3 reads TGCGCCAGCAGCTGGGGGGACTCCTCCTACGAGCAGTACTTC.

The CDR3 bases are TGTGCCAGCAGTCGGACAGGGGCCTATGGCTACACCTTC. Translating gives CASSRTGAYGYTF. This rearrangement joins TRBV7-9 to TRBJ1-2, with TRBD1 matching 9 bases. Germline V gene lookup returns CDR1 SEHNR and CDR2 FQNEAQ (reference sequence). There are 13 residues in the CDR3. The trim removed 6 bases at V and 4 bases at J, leaving 3 bases unmatched.

The chain couples TRBV28 to TRBJ2-5; weak D call: TRBD2 (6 bases). There are 13 residues in the CDR3. Germline loops: CDR1 MDHEN, CDR2 SYDVKM. Trimming left V 3 bases short and J 5 bases short, with 10 bases between. Here the CDR3 reads CASSFGGMETQYF. CDR3 nucleotide sequence: TGTGCCAGCAGTTTCGGAGGGATGGAGACCCAGTACTTC.

The chain joins TRBV2 to TRBJ2-7; the D gene is possibly TRBD2 (7 bases). This CDR3 is 15 amino acids long. Germline V gene lookup returns CDR1 SNHLY and CDR2 FYNNEI. V lost 4 bases and J 1 base, leaving 14 bases between the germline ends. In DNA, the CDR3 is TGTGCCAGCAGTGGAGGGGGGGCAAATTCCTACGAGCAGTACTTC. This codes for CASSGGGANSYEQYF. Combining the CDR3 with reference TRBV2 and TRBJ2-7 gives the whole variable domain EPEVTQTPSHQVTQMGQEVILRCVPISNHLYFYWYRQILGQKVEFLVSFYNNEISEKSEIFDDQFSVERPDGSNFTLKIRSTKLEDSAMYFCASSGGGANSYEQYFGPGTRLTVT.

V usage is TRBV6-1 and J usage is TRBJ1-2; 8 bases are a match to TRBD1. The germline V gene encodes CDR1 MNHNS and CDR2 SASEGT. The CDR3 has 13 residues. With V trimmed by 2 bases and J by 7 bases, 3 bases remained unmatched. CDR3 bases: TGTGCCAGCAGTGAAACGACAGGGGCTGGCTACACCTTC. Its protein product is CASSETTGAGYTF.

This clone has more than one count but fewer than ten. V is TRBV9 and J is TRBJ2-5; D gene unclear. Germline loops: CDR1 SGDLS, CDR2 YYNGEE. Trimming took off 4 bases at V and 5 bases at J, with 6 bases between the two ends. The CDR3 extends over 11 amino acids. CDR3 sequence reads: CASSSRETQYF. The CDR3 bases are TGTGCCAGCAGCTCTCGCGAGACCCAGTACTTC.

This clone was recorded a few times. The gene calls are TRBV27 and TRBJ2-2, with 10 bases matching TRBD2. Germline CDR1 reads MNHEY; CDR2 reads SMNVEV (reference sequence). The CDR3 runs to 18 residues. The ends lost 6 bases at V and 1 base at J; junction bases unmatched: 11. CDR3 amino acids: CASSPRSSGSGNTGELFF. CDR3 sequence (DNA): TGTGCCAGCAGCCCCAGGTCTAGCGGGAGTGGGAACACCGGGGAGCTGTTTTTT.